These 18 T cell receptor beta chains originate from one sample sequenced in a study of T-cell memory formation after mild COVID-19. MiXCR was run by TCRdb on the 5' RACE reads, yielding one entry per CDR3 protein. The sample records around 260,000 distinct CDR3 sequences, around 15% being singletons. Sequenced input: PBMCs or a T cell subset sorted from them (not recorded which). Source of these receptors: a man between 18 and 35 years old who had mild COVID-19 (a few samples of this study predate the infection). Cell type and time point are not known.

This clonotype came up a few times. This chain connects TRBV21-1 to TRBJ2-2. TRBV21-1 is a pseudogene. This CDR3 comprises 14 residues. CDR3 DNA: TGTGCCAGCAGCAAAGAAAAGCGTGCCGGGGAGCTGTTTTTT. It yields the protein CASSKEKRAGELFF.

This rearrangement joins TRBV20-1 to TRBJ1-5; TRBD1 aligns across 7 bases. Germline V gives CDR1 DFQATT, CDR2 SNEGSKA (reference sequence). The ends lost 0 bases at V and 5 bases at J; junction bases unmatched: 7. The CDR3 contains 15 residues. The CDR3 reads CSARDPDRVDQPQHF. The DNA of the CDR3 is TGCAGTGCTAGAGATCCAGACAGGGTTGATCAGCCCCAGCATTTT.

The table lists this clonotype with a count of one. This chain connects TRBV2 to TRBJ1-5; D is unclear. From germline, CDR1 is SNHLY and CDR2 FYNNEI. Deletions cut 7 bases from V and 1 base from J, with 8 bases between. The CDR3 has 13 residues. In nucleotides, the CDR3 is TGTGCCAGCATGCTCCTGAGCAATCAGCCCCAGCATTTT. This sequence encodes CASMLLSNQPQHF.

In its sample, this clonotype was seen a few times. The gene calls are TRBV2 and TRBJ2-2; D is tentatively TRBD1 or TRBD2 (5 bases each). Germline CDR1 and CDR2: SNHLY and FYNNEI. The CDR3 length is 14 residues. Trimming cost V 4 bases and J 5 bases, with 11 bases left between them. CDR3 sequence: CASSAGARTGELFF. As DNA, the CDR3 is TGTGCCAGCAGTGCCGGGGCCAGAACCGGGGAGCTGTTTTTT.

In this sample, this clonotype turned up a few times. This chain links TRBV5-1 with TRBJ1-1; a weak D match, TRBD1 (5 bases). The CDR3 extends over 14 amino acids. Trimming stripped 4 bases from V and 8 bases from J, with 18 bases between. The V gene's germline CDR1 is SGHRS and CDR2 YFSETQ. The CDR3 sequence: CASSAQGAAVEAFF. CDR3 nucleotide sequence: TGCGCCAGCAGCGCCCAGGGCGCCGCAGTGGAAGCTTTCTTT.

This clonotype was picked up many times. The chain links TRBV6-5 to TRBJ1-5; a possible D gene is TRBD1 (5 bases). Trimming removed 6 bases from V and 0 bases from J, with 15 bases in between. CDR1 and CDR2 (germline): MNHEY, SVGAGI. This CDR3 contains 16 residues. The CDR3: CASSPGHIYSNQPQHF. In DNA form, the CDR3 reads TGTGCCAGCAGCCCCGGACACATTTATAGCAATCAGCCCCAGCATTTT.

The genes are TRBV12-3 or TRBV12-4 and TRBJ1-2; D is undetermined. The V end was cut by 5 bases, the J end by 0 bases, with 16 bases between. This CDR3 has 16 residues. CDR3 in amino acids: CASSPGLQRANYGYTF. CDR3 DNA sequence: TGTGCCAGCAGTCCAGGCCTCCAGAGGGCTAACTATGGCTACACCTTC.

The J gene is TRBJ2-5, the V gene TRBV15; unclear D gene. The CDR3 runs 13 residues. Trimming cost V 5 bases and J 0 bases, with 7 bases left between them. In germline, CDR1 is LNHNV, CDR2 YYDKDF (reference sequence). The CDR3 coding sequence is TGTGCCACCAGCCCCCAACACCAAGAGACCCAGTACTTC. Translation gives CATSPQHQETQYF. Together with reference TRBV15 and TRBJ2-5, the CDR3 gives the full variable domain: DAMVIQNPRYQVTQFGKPVTLSCSQTLNHNVMYWYQQKSSQAPKLLFHYYDKDFNNEADTPDNFQSRRPNTSFCFLDIRSPGLGDTAMYLCATSPQHQETQYFGPGTRLLVL.

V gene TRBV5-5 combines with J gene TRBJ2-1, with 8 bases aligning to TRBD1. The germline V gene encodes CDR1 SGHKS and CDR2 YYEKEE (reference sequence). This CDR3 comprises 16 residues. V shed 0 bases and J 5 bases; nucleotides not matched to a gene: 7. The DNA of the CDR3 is TGTGCCAGCAGCTTGGACAGGGGGTGGGGCCACAATGAGCAGTTCTTC. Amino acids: CASSLDRGWGHNEQFF.

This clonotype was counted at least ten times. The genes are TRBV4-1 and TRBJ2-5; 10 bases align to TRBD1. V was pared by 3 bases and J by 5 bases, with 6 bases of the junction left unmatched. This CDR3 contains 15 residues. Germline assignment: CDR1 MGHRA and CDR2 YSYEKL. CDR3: CASSQTGGEWETQYF. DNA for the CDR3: TGCGCCAGCAGCCAGACAGGGGGCGAGTGGGAGACCCAGTACTTC.

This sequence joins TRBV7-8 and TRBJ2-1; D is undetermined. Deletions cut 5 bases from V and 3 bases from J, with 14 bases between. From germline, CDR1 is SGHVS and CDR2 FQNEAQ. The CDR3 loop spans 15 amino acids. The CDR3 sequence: CASSRSLLGYNEQFF. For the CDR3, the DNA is TGTGCCAGCAGCCGGAGTCTTCTGGGCTACAATGAGCAGTTCTTC.

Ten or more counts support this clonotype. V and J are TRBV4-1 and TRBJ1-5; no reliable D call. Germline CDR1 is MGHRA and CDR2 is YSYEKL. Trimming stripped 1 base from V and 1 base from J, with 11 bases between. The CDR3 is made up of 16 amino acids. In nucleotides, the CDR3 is TGCGCCAGCAGCCAAGCTGGCCTGAAGAGCAATCAGCCCCAGCATTTT. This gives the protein CASSQAGLKSNQPQHF.

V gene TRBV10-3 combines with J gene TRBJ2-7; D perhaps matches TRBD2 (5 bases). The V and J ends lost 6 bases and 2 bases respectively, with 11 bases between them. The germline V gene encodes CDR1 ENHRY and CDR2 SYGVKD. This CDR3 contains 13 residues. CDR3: CAISYDGTYEQYF. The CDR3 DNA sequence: TGTGCCATCAGCTACGACGGGACCTACGAGCAGTACTTC.

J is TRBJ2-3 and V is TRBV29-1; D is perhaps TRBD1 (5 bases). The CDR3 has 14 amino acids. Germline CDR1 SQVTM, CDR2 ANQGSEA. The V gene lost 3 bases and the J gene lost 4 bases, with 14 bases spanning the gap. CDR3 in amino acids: CSVEGQGNADTQYF. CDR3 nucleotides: TGCAGCGTTGAGGGGCAGGGTAACGCAGATACGCAGTATTTT.

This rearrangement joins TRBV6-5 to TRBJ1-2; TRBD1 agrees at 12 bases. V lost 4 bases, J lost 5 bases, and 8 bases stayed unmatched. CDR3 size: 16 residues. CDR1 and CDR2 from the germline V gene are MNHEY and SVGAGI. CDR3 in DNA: TGTGCCAGCAGTTTCTCCGTGGGACAGGGGGCGTATGGCTACACCTTC. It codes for CASSFSVGQGAYGYTF.

CDR3 DNA: TGCGCCAGCAGCGGACAGGACAGGGTGGGCACTGAAGCTTTCTTT. It is translated as CASSGQDRVGTEAFF. V gene TRBV4-1 combines with J gene TRBJ1-1, with 8 bases aligning to TRBD1. Germline assignment: CDR1 MGHRA and CDR2 YSYEKL. V trimming: 5 bases; J trimming: 4 bases; junction bases outside the gene matches: 9. The CDR3 has 15 residues.

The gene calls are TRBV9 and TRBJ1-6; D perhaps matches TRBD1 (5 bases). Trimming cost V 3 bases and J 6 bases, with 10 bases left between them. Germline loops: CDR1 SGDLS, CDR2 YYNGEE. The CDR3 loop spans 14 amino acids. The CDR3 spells CASSGDSANSPLHF. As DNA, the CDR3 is TGTGCCAGCAGCGGTGACAGTGCTAATTCACCCCTCCACTTT. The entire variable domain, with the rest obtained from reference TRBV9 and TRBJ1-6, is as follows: DSGVTQTPKHLITATGQRVTLRCSPRSGDLSVYWYQQSLDQGLQFLIQYYNGEERAKGNILERFSAQQFPDLHSELNLSSLELGDSALYFCASSGDSANSPLHFGNGTRLTVT.

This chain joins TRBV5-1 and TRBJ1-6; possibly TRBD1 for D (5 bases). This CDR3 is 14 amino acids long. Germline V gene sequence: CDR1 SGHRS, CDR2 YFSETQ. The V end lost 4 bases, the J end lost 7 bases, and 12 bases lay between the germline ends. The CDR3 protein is CASSQDMVNSPLHF. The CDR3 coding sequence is TGCGCCAGCAGCCAGGACATGGTGAATTCACCCCTCCACTTT.